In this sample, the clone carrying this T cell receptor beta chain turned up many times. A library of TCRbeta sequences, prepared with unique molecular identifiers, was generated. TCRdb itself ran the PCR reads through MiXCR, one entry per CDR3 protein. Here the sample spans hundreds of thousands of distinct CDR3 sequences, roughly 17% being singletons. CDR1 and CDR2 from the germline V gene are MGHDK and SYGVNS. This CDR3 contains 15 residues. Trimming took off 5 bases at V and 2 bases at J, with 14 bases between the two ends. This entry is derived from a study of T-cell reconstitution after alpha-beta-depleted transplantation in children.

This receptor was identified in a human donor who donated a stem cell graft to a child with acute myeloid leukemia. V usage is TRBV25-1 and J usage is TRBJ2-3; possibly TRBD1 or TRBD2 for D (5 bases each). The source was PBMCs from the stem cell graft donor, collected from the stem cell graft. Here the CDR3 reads CASSTRGVDTDTQYF. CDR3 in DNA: TGTGCCAGCAGTACCCGGGGCGTTGACACAGATACGCAGTATTTT.